Listed below are T cell receptor beta chains from one sample, sequenced in a study of blood T cell repertoires in COVID-19. TCRdb's table, derived via immunoSEQ multiplex PCR, lists solely in-frame clones and lacks some. The sample includes more than 95,000 clones, 85% of them seen just once. The sample consisted of peripheral blood. These receptors were taken from a woman aged 80 or over with acute or convalescent COVID-19. Both conserved end residues are part of each CDR3. D genes are given only for firm matches. A row's size may be missing; if present it is once, few, many or a size class.

D: TRBD1
J: TRBJ1-2
V: TRBV9
size: -
DNA: TGTGCCAGCAGCGTAGAGGGCAGGGGGGTTGGTGGCTACACCTTC
CDR3: CASSVEGRGVGGYTF

D: TRBD1
J: TRBJ1-1
V: TRBV14
size: once
DNA: TGTGCCAGCAGCCAAGCCAGGGGGCGAGGAATTGAAGCTTTCTTT
CDR3: CASSQARGRGIEAFF

D: -
J: TRBJ2-3
V: TRBV7-2
size: -
DNA: TGTGCCAGCAGCTTGAGAAATACGCAGTATTTT
CDR3: CASSLRNTQYF

D: -
J: TRBJ1-1
V: TRBV7-3
size: -
DNA: TGTGCCAGCAGGTCCGACAGGAACACTGAAGCTTTCTTT
CDR3: CASRSDRNTEAFF

D: -
J: TRBJ1-6
V: TRBV6-5
size: -
DNA: TGTGCCAGCAAGCCAGGTCTAAATTCACCCCTCCACTTT
CDR3: CASKPGLNSPLHF

D: TRBD1
J: TRBJ1-1
V: TRBV5-1
size: -
DNA: TGCGCCAGCAGCTGGGACAGGGGAACTGAAGCTTTCTTT
CDR3: CASSWDRGTEAFF

D: TRBD1
J: TRBJ1-4
V: TRBV4-2
size: -
DNA: TGTGCCAGCAGCCAGTTAGTGGGGGGACAGAATGAAAAACTGTTTTTT
CDR3: CASSQLVGGQNEKLFF

D: TRBD1
J: TRBJ2-7
V: TRBV28
size: -
DNA: TGTGCCAGCAGTCTCAGGGGGTACGAGCAGTACTTC
CDR3: CASSLRGYEQYF

D: -
J: TRBJ1-5
V: TRBV18
size: -
DNA: TGTGCCAGCTCACCAGGGGAGGATCAGCCCCAGCATTTT
CDR3: CASSPGEDQPQHF

D: -
J: TRBJ1-5
V: TRBV6-5
size: -
DNA: TGTGCCAGCACCTTCACAGAGTATCAGCCCCAGCATTTT
CDR3: CASTFTEYQPQHF

D: -
J: TRBJ2-5
V: TRBV4-1
size: few
DNA: TGCGCCAGCAGCCTTAGACTAGTTGGGGTGGGGTGGGTCAGAGAGACCCAGTACTTC
CDR3: CASSLRLVGVGWVRETQYF

D: TRBD2
J: TRBJ2-7
V: TRBV20-1
size: -
DNA: TGCAGTGCTAGTAGGGCTAGCGGGGGAGGAGTCTACGAGCAGTACTTC
CDR3: CSASRASGGGVYEQYF

D: -
J: TRBJ1-2
V: TRBV19
size: few
DNA: TGTGCCAGTAGTAAAGGACTTGTTAACTATGGCTACACCTTC
CDR3: CASSKGLVNYGYTF

D: TRBD2
J: TRBJ2-7
V: TRBV5-1
size: -
DNA: TGCGCCAGCAGCCCTGTGCTAACTAGCGGGGGGTACGAGCAGTACTTC
CDR3: CASSPVLTSGGYEQYF

D: -
J: TRBJ1-2
V: TRBV5-1
size: -
DNA: TGCGCCAGCAGCTTGGGACAGAACTATGGCTACACCTTC
CDR3: CASSLGQNYGYTF

D: -
J: TRBJ1-5
V: TRBV18
size: -
DNA: TGTGCCAGCTCACTTGGAGAGGCAAGCAATCAGCCCCAGCATTTT
CDR3: CASSLGEASNQPQHF

D: TRBD1
J: TRBJ1-2
V: TRBV6-6
size: once
DNA: TGTGCCAGCAGTCGAACCCTGGGACAGGGGAACTATGGCTACACCTTC
CDR3: CASSRTLGQGNYGYTF

D: TRBD1
J: TRBJ2-3
V: TRBV23-1
size: -
DNA: TGCGCCAGCAGTCATCCTACAGGGGGCTATCGAGATACGCAGTATTTT
CDR3: CASSHPTGGYRDTQYF

D: -
J: TRBJ1-6
V: TRBV7-2
size: -
DNA: TGTGCCAGCAGCTCCCTTGGGGCGGGGGATTCACCCCTCCACTTT
CDR3: CASSSLGAGDSPLHF

D: -
J: TRBJ1-6
V: TRBV19
size: -
DNA: TGTGCCAGTAGGGGCCAGAGCTCCTATAATTCACCCCTCCACTTT
CDR3: CASRGQSSYNSPLHF

D: TRBD2
J: TRBJ2-7
V: TRBV6-1
size: -
DNA: TGTGCCAGCAGTGAACCCGGGGAGGGAATTTCCGAGCAGTACTTC
CDR3: CASSEPGEGISEQYF

D: TRBD2
J: TRBJ2-1
V: TRBV19
size: once
DNA: TGTGCCAGTAGTATCTCTAGCGGCTGGATGGGTGAGCAGTTCTTC
CDR3: CASSISSGWMGEQFF

D: TRBD1
J: TRBJ1-2
V: TRBV19
size: -
DNA: TGTGCCAGTAGTCTCCGACCGGGACAGGGGGCTCGGGGCTATGGCTACACCTTC
CDR3: CASSLRPGQGARGYGYTF

D: -
J: TRBJ1-3
V: TRBV27
size: -
DNA: TGTGCCAGCAGTCCCCGGGGGGGAAACACCATATATTTT
CDR3: CASSPRGGNTIYF

D: TRBD2
J: TRBJ2-7
V: TRBV5-4
size: -
DNA: TGTGCCAGCAGCTTGTTACTAGCGGGCACAAGCTCCTACGAGCAGTACTTC
CDR3: CASSLLLAGTSSYEQYF

D: TRBD1
J: TRBJ1-6
V: TRBV27
size: few
DNA: TGTGCCAGCAGTTTACAGGGGGCGCGGTATAATTCACCCCTCCACTTT
CDR3: CASSLQGARYNSPLHF

D: -
J: TRBJ2-2
V: TRBV6-6
size: few
DNA: TGTGCCAGCAGTGACTTTGGGGCAGGTCTGTTTTTT
CDR3: CASSDFGAGLFF